This section outlines one T cell receptor (beta chain) sequence together with its context. Its antigen is still unknown. The sample holds no much larger clone one base away, and base qualities are not on file. Six healthy women forming three monozygous twin pairs were used as donors. Each of the three twin pairs had been raised together, and the twins in each pair were thought likely to have encountered the same infectious agents and vaccines. TCR cDNA libraries were prepared from RNA that had been isolated from peripheral blood mononuclear cells. This specimen comes from a study of identical twins' blood T cells (dated by TCRdb to the early 2010s). Regarding the research as a whole: Around 50 million Illumina reads were obtained across approximately 12 libraries, comprising six alpha-chain and six beta-chain libraries. TCR alpha and beta chain repertoires of three pairs of monozygous twins were compared using next-generation sequencing to assess genetic influence on repertoire formation.

General conclusions and limits of the study: Validation by independent studies was stated to be required for the proposed role of the TCRalpha J segment in MHC recognition during thymic selection. Environmental influences could not be excluded as an explanation for twin similarity, since twins were reared together. How many CDR3 clonotypes two donors shared depended mainly on the product of their cloneset sizes, and the twins did not clearly stray from this trend. Among the most abundant TCRbeta clonotypes, more CDR3 sequences were shared by each donor with her twin than with unrelated donors. V gene usage, even among non-selected out-of-frame TCRbeta clonotypes, was reported to be markedly more similar within twin pairs than between unrelated donors.

The library was built by means of 5' RACE. This sample was sequenced with an Illumina Genome Analyzer IIx. The RNA-based TCR cDNA libraries were made using a previously described protocol that was modified in several ways. To prevent cross-contamination, sample-specific barcodes were added to both ends of each TCR cDNA library during cDNA synthesis and amplification. The authors processed their data as follows. Between about 85,000 and nearly 550,000 clonotypes were identified per individual, with about 2 to 4 million CDR3-containing reads per library. Reads with improper barcode index combinations were discarded, and clonesets were then built for each library with the MiTCR software. MiTCR filtered or rescued low-quality reads and corrected PCR and sequencing errors when assembling CDR3 clonotypes. Artificial out-of-frame clonotypes were removed by being mapped to in-frame sequences, with one indel in the CDR3 allowed. Similarity of V and J gene usage between donors was measured as Jensen-Shannon divergence divided by mean entropy. The public reads were reprocessed in TCRdb via fastp at Q25 and MiXCR, keeping in-frame beta chains. For every CDR3 protein sequence, its rows merge into one entry that carries the most common genes and DNA. The V and J calls and clone size come from TCRdb's table, not from the authors' own analysis. This sample comprises about 370,000 distinct CDR3 sequences, under 30% of them detected only once. In total, the top ten clones hold about 6% of the sample.

From the cysteine up to the phenylalanine, the CDR3 has a length of 13 residues. Solely the CDR3 DNA is kept, with 39 bases framed from the first base. Relative to germline, V is 5 bases shorter and J is 4 bases shorter, with 11 bases between their ends. Per the germline V gene (reference sequence), DFQATT is the CDR1 and SNEGSKA is the CDR2. Sequencing input: PBMCs. The receptor chain draws on TRBV20-1 and TRBJ1-4, with no confident D gene call. The receptor was derived from a woman between 18 and 55 years old in good health. The CDR3: CSAPGEYNEKLFF. The sequenced DNA is TGCAGTGCTCCCGGGGAATATAATGAAAAACTGTTTTTT.